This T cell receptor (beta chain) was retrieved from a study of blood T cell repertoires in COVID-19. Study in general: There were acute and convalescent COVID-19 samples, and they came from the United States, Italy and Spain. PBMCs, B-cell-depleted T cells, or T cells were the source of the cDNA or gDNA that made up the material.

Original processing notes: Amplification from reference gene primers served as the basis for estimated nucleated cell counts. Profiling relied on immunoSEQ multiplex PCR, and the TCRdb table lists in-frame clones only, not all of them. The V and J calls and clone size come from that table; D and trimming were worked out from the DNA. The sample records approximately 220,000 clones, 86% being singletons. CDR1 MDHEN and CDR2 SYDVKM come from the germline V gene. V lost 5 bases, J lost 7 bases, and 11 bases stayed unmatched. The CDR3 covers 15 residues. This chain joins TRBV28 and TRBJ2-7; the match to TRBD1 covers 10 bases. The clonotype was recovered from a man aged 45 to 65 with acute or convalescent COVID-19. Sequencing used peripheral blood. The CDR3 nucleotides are TGTGCCAGCAGTGGTCGGGACAGGGGATCTCGGGAGCAGTACTTC. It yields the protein CASSGRDRGSREQYF.